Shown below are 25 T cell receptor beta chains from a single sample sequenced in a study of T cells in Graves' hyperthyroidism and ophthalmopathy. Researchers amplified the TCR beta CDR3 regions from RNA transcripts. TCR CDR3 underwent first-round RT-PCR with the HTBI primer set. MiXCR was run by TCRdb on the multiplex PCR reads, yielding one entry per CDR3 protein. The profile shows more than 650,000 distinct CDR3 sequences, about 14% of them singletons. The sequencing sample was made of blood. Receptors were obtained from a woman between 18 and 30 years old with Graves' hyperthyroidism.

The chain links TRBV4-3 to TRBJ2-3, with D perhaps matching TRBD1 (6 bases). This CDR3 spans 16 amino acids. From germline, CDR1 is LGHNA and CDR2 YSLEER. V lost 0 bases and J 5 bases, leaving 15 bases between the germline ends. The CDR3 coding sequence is TGCGCCAGCAGCCAAGACTGGACAGCGACGGGAGATACGCAGTATTTT. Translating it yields CASSQDWTATGDTQYF.

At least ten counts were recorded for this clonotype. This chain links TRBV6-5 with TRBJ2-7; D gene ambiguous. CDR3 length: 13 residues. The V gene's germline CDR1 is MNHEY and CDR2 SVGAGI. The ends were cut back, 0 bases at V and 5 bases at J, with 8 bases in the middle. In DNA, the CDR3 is TGTGCCAGCAGTTACTCGATGGTGCACGAGCAGTACTTC. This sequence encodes CASSYSMVHEQYF.

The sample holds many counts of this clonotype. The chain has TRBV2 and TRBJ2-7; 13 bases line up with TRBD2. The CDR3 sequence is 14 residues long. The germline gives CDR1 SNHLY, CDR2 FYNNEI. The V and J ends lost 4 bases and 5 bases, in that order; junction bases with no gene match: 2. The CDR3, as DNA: TGTGCCAGCAGTGGGACTAGCGGGAGCCACGAGCAGTACTTC. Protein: CASSGTSGSHEQYF.

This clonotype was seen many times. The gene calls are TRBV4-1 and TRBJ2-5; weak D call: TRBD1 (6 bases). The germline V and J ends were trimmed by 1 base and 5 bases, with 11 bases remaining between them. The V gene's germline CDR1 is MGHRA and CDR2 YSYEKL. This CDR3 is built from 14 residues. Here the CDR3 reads CASSQVPGVETQYF. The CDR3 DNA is TGCGCCAGCAGCCAAGTGCCAGGGGTGGAGACCCAGTACTTC.

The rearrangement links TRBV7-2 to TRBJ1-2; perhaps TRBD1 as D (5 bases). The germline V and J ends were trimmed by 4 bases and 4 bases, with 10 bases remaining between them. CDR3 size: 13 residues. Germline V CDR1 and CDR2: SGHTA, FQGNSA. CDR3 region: CASSSGTLYGYTF. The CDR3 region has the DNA TGTGCCAGCAGCTCCGGGACCCTCTATGGCTACACCTTC.

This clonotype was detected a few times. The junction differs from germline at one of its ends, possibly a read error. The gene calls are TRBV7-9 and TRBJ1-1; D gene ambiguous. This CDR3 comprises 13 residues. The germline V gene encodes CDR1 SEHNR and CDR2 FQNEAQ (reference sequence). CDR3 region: CASSLAGNSEAFF. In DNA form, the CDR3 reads TGTGCCAGCAGCTTAGCTGGTAACAGTGAAGCTTTCTTT.

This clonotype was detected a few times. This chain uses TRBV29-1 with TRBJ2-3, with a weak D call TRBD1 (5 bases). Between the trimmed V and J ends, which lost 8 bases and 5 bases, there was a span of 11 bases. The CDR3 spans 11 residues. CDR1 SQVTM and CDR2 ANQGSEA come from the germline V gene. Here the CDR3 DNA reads TGCAGCCCCCGGCAGGGAGATACGCAGTATTTT. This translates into CSPRQGDTQYF.

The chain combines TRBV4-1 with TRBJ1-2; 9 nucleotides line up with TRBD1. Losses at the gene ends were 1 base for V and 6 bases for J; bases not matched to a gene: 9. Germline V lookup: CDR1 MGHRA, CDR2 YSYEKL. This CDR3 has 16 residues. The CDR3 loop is CASSQVRTGAGHGYTF. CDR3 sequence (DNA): TGCGCCAGCAGCCAAGTCCGGACAGGGGCGGGCCATGGCTACACCTTC.

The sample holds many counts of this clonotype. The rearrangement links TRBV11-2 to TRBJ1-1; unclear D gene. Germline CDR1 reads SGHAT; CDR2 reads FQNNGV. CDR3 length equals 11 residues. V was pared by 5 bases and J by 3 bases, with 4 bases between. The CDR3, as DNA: TGTGCCAGCAGCCAGGACACTGAAGCTTTCTTT. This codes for CASSQDTEAFF.

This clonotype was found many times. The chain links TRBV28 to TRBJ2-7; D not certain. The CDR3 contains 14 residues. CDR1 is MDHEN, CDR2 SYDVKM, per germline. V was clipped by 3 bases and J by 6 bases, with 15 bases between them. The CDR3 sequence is CASSFFLGSIEQYF. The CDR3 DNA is TGTGCCAGCAGTTTCTTCCTAGGCAGTATCGAGCAGTACTTC.

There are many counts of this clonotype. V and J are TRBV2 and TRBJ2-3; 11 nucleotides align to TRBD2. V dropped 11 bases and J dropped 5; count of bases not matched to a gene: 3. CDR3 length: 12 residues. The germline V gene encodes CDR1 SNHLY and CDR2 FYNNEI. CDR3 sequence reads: CAGGLAEDTQYF. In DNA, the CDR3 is TGTGCCGGGGGACTAGCGGAAGATACGCAGTATTTT.

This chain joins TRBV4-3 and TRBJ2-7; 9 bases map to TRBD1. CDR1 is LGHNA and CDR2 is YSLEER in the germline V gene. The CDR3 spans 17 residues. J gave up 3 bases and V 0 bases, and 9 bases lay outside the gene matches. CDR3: CASSQDRTGAIHYEQYF. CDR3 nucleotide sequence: TGCGCCAGCAGCCAAGATCGGACAGGGGCTATCCACTACGAGCAGTACTTC.

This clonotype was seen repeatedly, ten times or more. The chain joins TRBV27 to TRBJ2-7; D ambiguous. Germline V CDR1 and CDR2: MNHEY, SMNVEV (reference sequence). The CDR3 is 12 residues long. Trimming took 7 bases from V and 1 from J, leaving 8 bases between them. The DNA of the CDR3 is TGTGCCAGCATGGGTTGGTCCTACGAGCAGTACTTC. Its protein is CASMGWSYEQYF.

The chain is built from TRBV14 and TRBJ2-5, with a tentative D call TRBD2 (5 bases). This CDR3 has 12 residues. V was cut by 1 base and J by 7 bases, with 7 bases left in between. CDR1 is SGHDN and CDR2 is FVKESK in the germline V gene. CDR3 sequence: CASSQGRVTQYF. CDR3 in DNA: TGTGCCAGCAGCCAAGGGCGGGTGACCCAGTACTTC.

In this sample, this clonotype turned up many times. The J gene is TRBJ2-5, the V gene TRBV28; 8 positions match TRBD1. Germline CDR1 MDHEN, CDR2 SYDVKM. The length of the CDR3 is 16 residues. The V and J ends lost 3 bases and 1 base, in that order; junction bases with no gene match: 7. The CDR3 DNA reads TGTGCCAGCAGTTTGCCCGCGGGACAGGTCCAAGAGACCCAGTACTTC. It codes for CASSLPAGQVQETQYF.

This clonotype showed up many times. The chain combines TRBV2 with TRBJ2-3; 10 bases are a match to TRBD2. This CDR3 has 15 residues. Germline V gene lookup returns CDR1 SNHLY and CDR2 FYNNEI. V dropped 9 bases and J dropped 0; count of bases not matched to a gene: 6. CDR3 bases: TGTGCCAGAACACTAGCGGGGAGGAGCACAGATACGCAGTATTTT. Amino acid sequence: CARTLAGRSTDTQYF.

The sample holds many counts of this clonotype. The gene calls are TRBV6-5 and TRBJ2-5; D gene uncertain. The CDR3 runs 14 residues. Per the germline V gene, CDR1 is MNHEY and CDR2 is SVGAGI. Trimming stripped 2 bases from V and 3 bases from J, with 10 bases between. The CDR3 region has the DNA TGTGCCAGCAGTTACGGTTCCAGAGAAGAGACCCAGTACTTC. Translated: CASSYGSREETQYF.

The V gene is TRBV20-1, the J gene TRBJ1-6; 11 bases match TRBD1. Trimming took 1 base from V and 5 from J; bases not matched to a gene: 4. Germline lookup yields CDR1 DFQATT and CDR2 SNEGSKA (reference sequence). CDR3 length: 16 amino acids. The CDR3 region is CSARAGTGGNNSPLHF. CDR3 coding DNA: TGCAGTGCTAGAGCTGGGACAGGGGGGAATAATTCACCCCTCCACTTT.

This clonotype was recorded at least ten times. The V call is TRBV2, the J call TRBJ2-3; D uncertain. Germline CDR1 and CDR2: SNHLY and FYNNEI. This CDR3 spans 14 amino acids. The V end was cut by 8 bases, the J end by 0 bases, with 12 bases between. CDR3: CASSTVTSTDTQYF. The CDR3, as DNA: TGTGCCAGCTCGACTGTTACTAGCACAGATACGCAGTATTTT.

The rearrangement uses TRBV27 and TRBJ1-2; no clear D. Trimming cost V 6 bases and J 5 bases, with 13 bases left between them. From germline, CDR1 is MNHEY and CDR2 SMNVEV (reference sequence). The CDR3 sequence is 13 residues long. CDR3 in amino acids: CASSGHGDYGYTF. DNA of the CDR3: TGTGCCAGCAGCGGCCACGGTGATTATGGCTACACCTTC.

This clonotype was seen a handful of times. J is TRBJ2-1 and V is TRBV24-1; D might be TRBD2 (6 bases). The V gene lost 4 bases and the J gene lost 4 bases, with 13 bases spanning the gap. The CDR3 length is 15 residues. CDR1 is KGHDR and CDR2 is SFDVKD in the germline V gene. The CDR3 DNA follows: TGTGCCACCAGTGAACACAGGACTATATACAATGAGCAGTTCTTC. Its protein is CATSEHRTIYNEQFF.

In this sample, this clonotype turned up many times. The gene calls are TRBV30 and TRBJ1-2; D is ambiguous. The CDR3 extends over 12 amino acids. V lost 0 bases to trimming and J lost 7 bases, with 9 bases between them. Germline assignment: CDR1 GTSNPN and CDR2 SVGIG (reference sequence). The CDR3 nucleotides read TGTGCCTGGAGTGTAGGCATTTTTGGCTACACCTTC. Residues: CAWSVGIFGYTF.

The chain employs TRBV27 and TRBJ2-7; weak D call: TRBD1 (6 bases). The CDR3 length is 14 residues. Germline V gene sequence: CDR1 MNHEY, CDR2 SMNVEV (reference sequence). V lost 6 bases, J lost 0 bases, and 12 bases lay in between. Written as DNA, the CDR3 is TGTGCCAGCAGGGACAGATCGAGCTCCTACGAGCAGTACTTC. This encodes CASRDRSSSYEQYF.

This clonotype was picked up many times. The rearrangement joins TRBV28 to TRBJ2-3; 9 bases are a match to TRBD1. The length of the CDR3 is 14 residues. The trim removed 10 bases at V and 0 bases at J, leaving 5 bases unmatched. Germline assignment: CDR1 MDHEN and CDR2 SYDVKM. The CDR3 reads CAIGTGPSTDTQYF. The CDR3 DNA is TGTGCCATTGGGACAGGGCCTAGCACAGATACGCAGTATTTT.

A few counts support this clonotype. For the CDR3, the DNA is TGTGCCAGCAGCCACGGACAGGGATCTCCCTACGAGCAGTACTTC. It yields the protein CASSHGQGSPYEQYF. This chain uses TRBV14 with TRBJ2-7, with TRBD1 matching 8 bases. With 3 bases clipped from V and 2 bases from J, the junction kept 6 bases outside the gene matches. This CDR3 contains 15 residues. The germline gives CDR1 SGHDN, CDR2 FVKESK. Drawing the rest from reference TRBV14 and TRBJ2-7, the complete variable domain is EAGVTQFPSHSVIEKGQTVTLRCDPISGHDNLYWYRRVMGKEIKFLLHFVKESKQDESGMPNNRFLAERTGGTYSTLKVQPAELEDSGVYFCASSHGQGSPYEQYFGPGTRLTVT.